Listed below are T cell receptor beta chains from one sample, sequenced in a study of cytomegalovirus exposure and HLA in healthy donors. Assay: immunoSEQ multiplex PCR; the TCRdb copy retains only in-frame clones and omits some. The repertoire holds about 110,000 clones, with around 84% as singletons. Sequenced material: PBMCs. These receptors originate from a woman in her 30s in good health and CMV-seronegative. CDR3s include the opening cysteine and the closing phenylalanine or tryptophan. Fields, in order: J gene, V gene, CDR3 protein.

j_gene: TRBJ2-5
v_gene: TRBV7-7
CDR3aa: CASSHSGSQETQYF

j_gene: TRBJ2-1
v_gene: TRBV4-3
CDR3aa: CASSQDTAYNEQFF

j_gene: TRBJ1-6
v_gene: TRBV28
CDR3aa: CASSSRDSTGLSPLHF

j_gene: TRBJ2-2
v_gene: TRBV13
CDR3aa: CASSSGLAGTTGELFF

j_gene: TRBJ1-5
v_gene: TRBV6-1
CDR3aa: CASSEVLNQPQHF

j_gene: TRBJ2-5
v_gene: TRBV4-2
CDR3aa: CASSHGTGGRETQYF

j_gene: TRBJ2-3
v_gene: TRBV4-1
CDR3aa: CASSRWEGRTDTQYF

j_gene: TRBJ2-2
v_gene: TRBV28
CDR3aa: CASRPTGFGELFF

j_gene: TRBJ1-2
v_gene: TRBV9
CDR3aa: CASSVDRGHYGYTF

j_gene: TRBJ2-2
v_gene: TRBV4-2
CDR3aa: CASSDRAGYTGELFF

j_gene: TRBJ1-4
v_gene: TRBV19
CDR3aa: CASSIRQGLTSNPNEKLFF

j_gene: TRBJ2-5
v_gene: TRBV25-1
CDR3aa: CARGGLAGGLATQYF

j_gene: TRBJ1-2
v_gene: TRBV6-5
CDR3aa: CASSSGEPRNYGYTF

j_gene: TRBJ2-1
v_gene: TRBV11-3
CDR3aa: CASSHGSLAGPEQFF

j_gene: TRBJ1-2
v_gene: TRBV30
CDR3aa: CAWSVRGSGAVIGYTF

j_gene: TRBJ2-5
v_gene: TRBV18
CDR3aa: CASSPVHQETQYF

j_gene: TRBJ1-2
v_gene: TRBV6-6
CDR3aa: CASGGKGYGYTF

j_gene: TRBJ2-5
v_gene: TRBV5-4
CDR3aa: CASSLVQKETQYF

j_gene: TRBJ2-4
v_gene: TRBV30
CDR3aa: CAWSVTPGNIQYF

j_gene: TRBJ2-7
v_gene: TRBV19
CDR3aa: CASSWDISYEQYF

j_gene: TRBJ2-3
v_gene: TRBV6-1
CDR3aa: CASSATRPRDTQYF

j_gene: TRBJ1-6
v_gene: TRBV28
CDR3aa: CASSLSGGRNSPLHF

j_gene: TRBJ1-1
v_gene: TRBV4-1
CDR3aa: CASSERDRMNTEAFF

j_gene: TRBJ1-5
v_gene: TRBV5-8
CDR3aa: CASSPSPGEPQHF

j_gene: TRBJ2-7
v_gene: TRBV28
CDR3aa: CASGLADSYEQYF

j_gene: TRBJ2-5
v_gene: TRBV5-4
CDR3aa: CASNHILGTIETQYF

j_gene: TRBJ2-7
v_gene: TRBV6-1
CDR3aa: CASSVPGQGLISSYEQYF

j_gene: TRBJ2-2
v_gene: TRBV7-9
CDR3aa: CASRGSLDTGELFF

j_gene: TRBJ1-1
v_gene: TRBV28
CDR3aa: CASSLSPGTEAFF

j_gene: TRBJ1-1
v_gene: TRBV6-1
CDR3aa: CASSGQLNTEAFF

j_gene: TRBJ2-6
v_gene: TRBV4-2
CDR3aa: CASSQEGWLAGGVGSEANVLTF

j_gene: TRBJ1-5
v_gene: TRBV28
CDR3aa: CASSSPGLESNQPQHF